This T cell receptor beta chain appears in the sequencing data of a study of T-cell reconstitution after alpha-beta-depleted transplantation in children. Trimming removed 3 bases from V and 3 bases from J, with 14 bases in between. This CDR3 contains 14 residues. Germline CDR1 DFQATT, CDR2 SNEGSKA (reference sequence). The library targeted TCRbeta and was prepared with unique molecular identifiers. MiXCR was run by TCRdb on the PCR reads, yielding one entry per CDR3 protein. The data hold roughly 200,000 distinct CDR3 sequences, with approximately 8% observed a single time. In this sample, this clonotype turned up many times.

The sample in question was PBMCs, mostly from graft donor cells, obtained 360 days after TCRalphabeta/CD19-depleted stem cell transplant. The J gene is TRBJ1-1, the V gene TRBV20-1; possibly TRBD1 for D (6 bases). The sequence was obtained from a male patient under 10 years old who had a stem cell transplant for acute myeloid leukemia, so the T cells may come from the graft donor. In nucleotides, the CDR3 is TGCAGTGCTAGCCCAGGGGTGGGGGACACTGAAGCTTTCTTT. Its protein is CSASPGVGDTEAFF.